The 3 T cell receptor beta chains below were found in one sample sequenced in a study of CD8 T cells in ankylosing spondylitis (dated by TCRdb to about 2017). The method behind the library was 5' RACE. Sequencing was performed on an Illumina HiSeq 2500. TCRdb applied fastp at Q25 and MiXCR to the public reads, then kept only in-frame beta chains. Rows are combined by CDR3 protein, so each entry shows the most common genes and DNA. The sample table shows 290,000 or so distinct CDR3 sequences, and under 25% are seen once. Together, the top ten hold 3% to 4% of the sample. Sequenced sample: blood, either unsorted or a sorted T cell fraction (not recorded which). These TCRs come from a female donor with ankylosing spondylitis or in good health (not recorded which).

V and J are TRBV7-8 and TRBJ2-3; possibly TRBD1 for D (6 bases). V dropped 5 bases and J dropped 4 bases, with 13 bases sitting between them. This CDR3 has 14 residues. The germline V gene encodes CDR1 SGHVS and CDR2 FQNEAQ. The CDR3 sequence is CASSLTQGPDTQYF. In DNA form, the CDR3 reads TGTGCCAGCAGCCTAACACAGGGACCAGATACGCAGTATTTT.

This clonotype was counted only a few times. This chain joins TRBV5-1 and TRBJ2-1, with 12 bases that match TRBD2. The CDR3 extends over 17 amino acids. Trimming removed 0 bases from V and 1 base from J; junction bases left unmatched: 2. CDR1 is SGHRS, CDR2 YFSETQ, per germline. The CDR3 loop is CASSLALAGGSYNEQFF. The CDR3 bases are TGCGCCAGCAGCTTGGCACTAGCGGGAGGTTCCTACAATGAGCAGTTCTTC.

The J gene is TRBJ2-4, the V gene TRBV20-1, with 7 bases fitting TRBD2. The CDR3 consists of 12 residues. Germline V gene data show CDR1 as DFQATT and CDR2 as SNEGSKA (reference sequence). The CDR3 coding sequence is TGCAGCCCTAGGGAGGGAAACGACATTCAGTACTTC. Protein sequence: CSPREGNDIQYF.